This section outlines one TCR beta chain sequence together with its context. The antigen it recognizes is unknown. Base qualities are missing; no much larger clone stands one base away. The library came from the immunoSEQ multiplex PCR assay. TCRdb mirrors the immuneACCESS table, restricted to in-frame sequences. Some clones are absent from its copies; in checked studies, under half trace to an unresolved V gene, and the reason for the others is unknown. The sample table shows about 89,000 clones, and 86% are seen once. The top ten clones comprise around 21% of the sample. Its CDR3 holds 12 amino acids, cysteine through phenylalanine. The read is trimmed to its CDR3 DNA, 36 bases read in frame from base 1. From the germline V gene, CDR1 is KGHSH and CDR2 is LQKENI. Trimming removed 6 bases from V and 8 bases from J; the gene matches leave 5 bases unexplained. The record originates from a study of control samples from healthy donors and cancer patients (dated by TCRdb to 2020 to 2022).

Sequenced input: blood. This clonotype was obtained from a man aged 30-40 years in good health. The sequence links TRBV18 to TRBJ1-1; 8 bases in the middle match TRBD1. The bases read TGTGCCAGCTCTCCGAGACAGGGGGAAGCTTTCTTT. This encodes CASSPRQGEAFF.